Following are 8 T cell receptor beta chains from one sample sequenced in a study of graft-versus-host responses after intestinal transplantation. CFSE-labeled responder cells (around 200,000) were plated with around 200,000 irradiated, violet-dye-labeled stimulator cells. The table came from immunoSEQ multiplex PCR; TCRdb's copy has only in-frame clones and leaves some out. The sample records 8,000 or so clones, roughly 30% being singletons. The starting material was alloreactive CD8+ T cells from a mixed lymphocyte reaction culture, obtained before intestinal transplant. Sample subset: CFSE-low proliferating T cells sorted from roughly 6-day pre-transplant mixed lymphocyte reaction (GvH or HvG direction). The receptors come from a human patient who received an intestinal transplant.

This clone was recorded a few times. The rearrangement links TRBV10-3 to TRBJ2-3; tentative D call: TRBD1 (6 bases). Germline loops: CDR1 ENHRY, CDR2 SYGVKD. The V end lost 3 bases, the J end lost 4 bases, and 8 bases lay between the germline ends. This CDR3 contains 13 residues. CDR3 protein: CAISEQGPDTQYF. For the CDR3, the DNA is TGTGCCATCAGTGAACAGGGACCAGATACGCAGTATTTT.

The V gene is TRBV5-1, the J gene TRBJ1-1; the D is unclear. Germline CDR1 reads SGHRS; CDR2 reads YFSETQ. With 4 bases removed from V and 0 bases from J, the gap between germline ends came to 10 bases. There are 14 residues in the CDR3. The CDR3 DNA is TGCGCCAGCAGCAGCTATCTCATGAACACTGAAGCTTTCTTT. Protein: CASSSYLMNTEAFF.

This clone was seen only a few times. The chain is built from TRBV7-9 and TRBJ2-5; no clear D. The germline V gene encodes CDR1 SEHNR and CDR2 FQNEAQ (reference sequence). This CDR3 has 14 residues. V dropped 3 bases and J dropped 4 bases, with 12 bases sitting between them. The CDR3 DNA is TGTGCCAGCAGCTTTCGACGAGCGCGAGAGACCCAGTACTTC. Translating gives CASSFRRARETQYF.

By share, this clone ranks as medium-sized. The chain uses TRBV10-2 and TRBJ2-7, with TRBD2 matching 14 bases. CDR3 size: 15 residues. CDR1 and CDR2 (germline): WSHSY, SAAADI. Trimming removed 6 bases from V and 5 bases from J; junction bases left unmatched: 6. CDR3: CASSDTGLAGDEQYF. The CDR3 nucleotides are TGCGCCAGCAGCGATACGGGACTAGCGGGGGACGAGCAGTACTTC.

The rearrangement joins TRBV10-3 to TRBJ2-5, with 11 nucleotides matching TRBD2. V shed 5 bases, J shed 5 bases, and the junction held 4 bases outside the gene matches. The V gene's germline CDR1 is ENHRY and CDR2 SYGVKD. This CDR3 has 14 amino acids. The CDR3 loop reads CAISTSGGSETQYF. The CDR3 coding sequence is TGTGCCATCAGTACTAGCGGGGGTTCGGAGACCCAGTACTTC.

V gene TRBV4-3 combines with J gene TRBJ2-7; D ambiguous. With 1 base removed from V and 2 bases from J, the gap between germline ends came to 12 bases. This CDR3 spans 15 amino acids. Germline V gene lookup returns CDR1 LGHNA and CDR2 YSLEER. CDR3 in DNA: TGCGCCAGCAGCCAAGCCTGGGCCCTCGCCTACGAGCAGTACTTC. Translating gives CASSQAWALAYEQYF.

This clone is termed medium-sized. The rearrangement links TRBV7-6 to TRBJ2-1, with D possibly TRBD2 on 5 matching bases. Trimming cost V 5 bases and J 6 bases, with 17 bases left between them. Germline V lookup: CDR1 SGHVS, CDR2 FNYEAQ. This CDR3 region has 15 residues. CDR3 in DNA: TGTGCCAGCAGCCCCACCGGGGTAGCCATCAATGAGCAGTTCTTC. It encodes CASSPTGVAINEQFF.

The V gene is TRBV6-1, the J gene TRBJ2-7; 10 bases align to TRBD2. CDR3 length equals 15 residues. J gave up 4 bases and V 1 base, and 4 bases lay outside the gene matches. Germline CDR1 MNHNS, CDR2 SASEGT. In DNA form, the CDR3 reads TGTGCCAGCAGTGAAGGAGCGGGAGGGCCTTACGAGCAGTACTTC. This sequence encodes CASSEGAGGPYEQYF.